This TCR beta chain originates from a study of T cell changes during pregnancy in multiple sclerosis. This clone was seen just once. Here immunoSEQ multiplex PCR was the method, and the copy in TCRdb shows in-frame clones only, minus some. The sample lists about 80,000 clones, just over 90% occurring once. The CDR3 consists of 15 residues. With 2 bases removed from V and 1 base from J, the gap between germline ends came to 12 bases. Per germline, CDR1 MDHEN and CDR2 SYDVKM. Material: CD4+ T cells from peripheral blood mononuclear cells, obtained before pregnancy. The rearrangement links TRBV28 to TRBJ2-7; a possible D gene is TRBD2 (5 bases). This TCR was recovered from a female donor with multiple sclerosis, enrolled in a pregnancy study. CDR3 sequence reads: CASSLGRRWSYEQYF. In DNA, the CDR3 is TGTGCCAGCAGTTTAGGGAGACGTTGGTCCTACGAGCAGTACTTC.